The 24 T cell receptor beta chains presented below share a single source sample, sequenced in a study of T cell responses to AZD1222 COVID-19 vaccine. The protocol was immunoSEQ multiplex PCR, while the TCRdb copy is restricted to in-frame clones and leaves out a portion. The sample lists roughly 120,000 clones, approximately 83% seen once, with 9% to 9.5% in the top ten. This material consisted of peripheral blood, taken on day 0 of AZD1222 vaccination. Receptor source: an adult in good health.

This clone was seen just once. The same CDR3 is also encoded by other DNA sequences in this sample. CDR3 coding DNA: TGTGCCAGCAGCCGGGGGGAGGGGACTGAAGCTTTCTTT. This encodes CASSRGEGTEAFF. The chain joins TRBV7-9 to TRBJ1-1; maybe TRBD1 (5 bases). Germline V gene sequence: CDR1 SEHNR, CDR2 FQNEAQ (reference sequence). CDR3 length: 13 residues. With 5 bases removed from V and 5 bases from J, the gap between germline ends came to 12 bases.

The rearrangement joins TRBV30 to TRBJ1-2; D uncertain. CDR1 is GTSNPN and CDR2 is SVGIG in the germline V gene (reference sequence). The V gene lost 2 bases and the J gene lost 7 bases, with 14 bases spanning the gap. The CDR3 loop spans 13 amino acids. CDR3: CAWSLNPGTGYTF. CDR3 bases: TGTGCCTGGAGTCTTAACCCAGGAACTGGCTACACCTTC.

The rearrangement joins TRBV5-8 to TRBJ1-2; D ambiguous. Trimming removed 3 bases from V and 6 bases from J, with 15 bases in between. This CDR3 region has 14 residues. CDR1 SGHTS and CDR2 YDEGEE come from the germline V gene. The CDR3 DNA reads as TGTGCCAGCAGCTGGGCGAGGAGAATAAATGGCTACACCTTC. Translation: CASSWARRINGYTF.

V gene TRBV11-3 combines with J gene TRBJ2-7, with D perhaps matching TRBD1 (6 bases). Germline CDR1 and CDR2: SGHNT and YENEEA. The CDR3 is 14 residues long. V was trimmed by 3 bases and J by 5 bases, leaving 14 bases between them. The DNA of the CDR3 is TGTGCCAGCAGCTTCAGGGGCCAAGCCCACGAGCAGTACTTC. It encodes CASSFRGQAHEQYF. The full variable domain, its missing parts supplied by reference TRBV11-3 and TRBJ2-7, is EAGVVQSPRYKIIEKKQPVAFWCNPISGHNTLYWYLQNLGQGPELLIRYENEEAVDDSQLPKDRFSAERLKGVDSTLKIQPAELGDSAVYLCASSFRGQAHEQYFGPGTRLTVT.

This clone was observed once. V is TRBV29-1 and J is TRBJ2-7; 8 bases are a match to TRBD1. The CDR3 sequence is 10 residues long. Germline V gives CDR1 SQVTM, CDR2 ANQGSEA. Trimming at V came to 2 bases and at J to 12 bases, leaving 3 bases not matched to a gene. CDR3 region: CSVEQGAVYF. As DNA, the CDR3 is TGCAGCGTTGAACAGGGGGCCGTGTACTTC.

This clone appeared a single time. This rearrangement joins TRBV10-3 to TRBJ1-1, with a weak D call TRBD1 (6 bases). Trimming left V 4 bases short and J 5 bases short, with 20 bases between. This CDR3 is 16 amino acids long. Germline V gives CDR1 ENHRY, CDR2 SYGVKD. CDR3 region: CAISALGARGKTEAFF. CDR3 nucleotides: TGTGCCATCAGTGCGCTGGGGGCCAGAGGGAAAACTGAAGCTTTCTTT.

This chain links TRBV2 with TRBJ2-5; 14 bases align to TRBD2. The V and J ends lost 2 bases and 4 bases, in that order; junction bases with no gene match: 3. The CDR3 runs 16 residues. Looked up from germline, CDR1 is SNHLY and CDR2 is FYNNEI. The CDR3 coding sequence is TGTGCCAGCAGTGAAATGACTAGCGGGGGGGGAGAGACCCAGTACTTC. Protein: CASSEMTSGGGETQYF.

In its sample, this clone was seen many times. The rearrangement joins TRBV27 to TRBJ1-2; 7 bases match TRBD1. Germline V gives CDR1 MNHEY, CDR2 SMNVEV (reference sequence). Trimming removed 6 bases from V and 3 bases from J; junction bases left unmatched: 16. This CDR3 region has 17 residues. CDR3 coding DNA: TGTGCCAGCAGGGTGGCAGGGGGGATAGGAGCTCACTATGGCTACACCTTC. This gives the protein CASRVAGGIGAHYGYTF.

This clone was detected only a few times. The genes are TRBV7-2 and TRBJ2-7; 9 bases fit TRBD1. J lost 0 bases, V lost 2 bases, and 5 bases had no gene match. CDR3 length equals 16 residues. Germline loops: CDR1 SGHTA, CDR2 FQGNSA. CDR3 bases: TGTGCCAGCAGCTTACTCGCGGGACAGGGCTCCTACGAGCAGTACTTC. Its translation is CASSLLAGQGSYEQYF.

V gene TRBV27 combines with J gene TRBJ2-7; D is unclear. Germline V gene sequence: CDR1 MNHEY, CDR2 SMNVEV (reference sequence). The CDR3 totals 15 residues. The germline V and J ends were trimmed by 2 bases and 0 bases, with 11 bases remaining between them. The CDR3 DNA is TGTGCCAGCAGTTTAACCCCCGGTCTCTCCTACGAGCAGTACTTC. It translates to CASSLTPGLSYEQYF.

CDR3 loop: CASSLAGQGGNIQYF. CDR3 DNA sequence: TGCGCCAGCAGCTTGGCGGGACAGGGGGGAAACATTCAGTACTTC. The chain carries TRBV5-1 and TRBJ2-4; the match to TRBD1 covers 11 bases. Germline loops: CDR1 SGHRS, CDR2 YFSETQ. J was trimmed by 6 bases and V by 0 bases; bases with no gene match: 2. CDR3 length: 15 amino acids.

The chain has TRBV10-3 and TRBJ2-7, with 12 bases fitting TRBD1. The germline V gene has CDR1 ENHRY and CDR2 SYGVKD. V trimming: 8 bases; J trimming: 5 bases; junction bases outside the gene matches: 4. The CDR3 contains 13 residues. The CDR3, as DNA: TGTGCCATCGGGGGACAGGGGGCTCACGAGCAGTACTTC. This sequence encodes CAIGGQGAHEQYF.

The chain carries TRBV3-1 (or the pseudogene TRBV3-2) and TRBJ1-2, with 9 bases identical to TRBD1. The CDR3 loop spans 12 amino acids. The junction had 3 bases not matched to a gene; V was cut back by 6 bases and J by 7 bases. Germline values: CDR1 LGHDT, CDR2 YNNKEL (reference sequence). CDR3 DNA: TGTGCCAGCAGGGGACAGGGTGGTGGCTACACCTTC. Translating gives CASRGQGGGYTF.

This clone was recorded a few times. J is TRBJ1-2 and V is TRBV7-9; 7 positions agree with TRBD1. There are 13 residues in the CDR3. V lost 5 bases and J lost 2; bases outside the gene matches: 2. Germline CDR1 SEHNR, CDR2 FQNEAQ (reference sequence). Written as DNA, the CDR3 is TGTGCCAGCAGCCGGGACAGAAACTATGGCTACACCTTC. This encodes CASSRDRNYGYTF.

The chain joins TRBV10-3 to TRBJ2-3; unclear D gene. V was shortened by 4 bases and J by 3 bases, with 8 bases between the two germline ends. Germline CDR1 is ENHRY and CDR2 is SYGVKD. The length of the CDR3 is 13 residues. CDR3 in amino acids: CAISGEETDTQYF. In nucleotides, the CDR3 is TGTGCCATCAGTGGCGAGGAGACAGATACGCAGTATTTT.

CDR3 coding DNA: TGTGCCAGCAGGAGGGGAGACACCGGGGAGCTGTTTTTT. The encoded protein is CASRRGDTGELFF. The chain recombines TRBV9 with TRBJ2-2; D may be TRBD1 or TRBD2 (5 bases each). V was trimmed by 5 bases and J by 3 bases, leaving 8 bases between them. CDR3 length: 13 residues. Germline V lookup: CDR1 SGDLS, CDR2 YYNGEE.

The rearrangement joins TRBV23-1 to TRBJ1-1, with D possibly being TRBD1 (6 bases). TRBV23-1 is marked as an open reading frame, function uncertain. The V end lost 8 bases, the J end lost 3 bases, and 19 bases lay between the germline ends. CDR3 length: 15 amino acids. CDR3 protein: CASPTLGARDTEAFF. In DNA, the CDR3 is TGCGCCAGCCCCACGCTGGGGGCTCGGGACACTGAAGCTTTCTTT.

V usage is TRBV6-5 and J usage is TRBJ2-1, with D unresolved. The germline V gene has CDR1 MNHEY and CDR2 SVGAGI. The length of the CDR3 is 13 residues. Trimming stripped 6 bases from V and 4 bases from J, with 10 bases between. The CDR3 DNA reads as TGTGCCAGCAGACCCATCGAGTACAATGAGCAGTTCTTC. Its translation is CASRPIEYNEQFF.

This chain uses TRBV5-1 with TRBJ1-1, with 7 bases that match TRBD1. The CDR3 totals 15 residues. The germline V gene encodes CDR1 SGHRS and CDR2 YFSETQ. V was pared by 5 bases and J by 0 bases, with 7 bases of the junction left unmatched. CDR3 in DNA: TGCGCCAGCAGGAGGGGACAGATCATGAACACTGAAGCTTTCTTT. Translating gives CASRRGQIMNTEAFF. Using reference TRBV5-1 and TRBJ1-1 for the parts outside the CDR3, the full variable domain is KAGVTQTPRYLIKTRGQQVTLSCSPISGHRSVSWYQQTPGQGLQFLFEYFSETQRNKGNFPGRFSGRQFSNSRSEMNVSTLELGDSALYLCASRRGQIMNTEAFFGQGTRLTVV.

CDR3 in amino acids: CASSTGQQWNTEAFF. The CDR3 nucleotides are TGTGCCAGCAGTACCGGACAGCAATGGAACACTGAAGCTTTCTTT. The chain has TRBV6-5 and TRBJ1-1, with D perhaps matching TRBD1 (6 bases). Trimming stripped 5 bases from V and 1 base from J, with 14 bases between. The CDR3 sequence is 15 residues long. Germline values: CDR1 MNHEY, CDR2 SVGAGI.

The chain couples TRBV5-4 to TRBJ2-2; 8 nucleotides align to TRBD1. V shed 6 bases and J 4 bases; nucleotides not matched to a gene: 5. The V gene's germline CDR1 is SGHNT and CDR2 YYREEE (reference sequence). The CDR3 consists of 14 residues. CDR3 in DNA: TGTGCCAGCACCAGGACAGGGTTCACCGGGGAGCTGTTTTTT. Amino acid sequence: CASTRTGFTGELFF.

The chain couples TRBV9 to TRBJ1-1, with TRBD1 as a possible D gene (6 bases). CDR3 size: 13 residues. V lost 10 bases to trimming and J lost 1 base, with 14 bases between them. The germline V gene encodes CDR1 SGDLS and CDR2 YYNGEE. For the CDR3, the DNA is TGTGCCGCGGGCGTGGGACAGAACACTGAAGCTTTCTTT. Translated, it gives CAAGVGQNTEAFF.

This chain links TRBV19 with TRBJ1-1; no clear D gene. The CDR3 has 15 residues. Germline lookup yields CDR1 LNHDA and CDR2 SQIVND (reference sequence). The germline V and J ends were trimmed by 0 bases and 5 bases, with 13 bases remaining between them. CDR3 sequence (DNA): TGTGCCAGTAGTATAGATACAGCCATCGGTACTGAAGCTTTCTTT. This codes for CASSIDTAIGTEAFF.

V is TRBV2 and J is TRBJ1-5; no clear D. CDR1 is SNHLY and CDR2 is FYNNEI in the germline V gene. The length of the CDR3 is 14 residues. Trimming stripped 3 bases from V and 3 bases from J, with 9 bases between. CDR3 loop: CASSDRRTNQPQHF. The CDR3 DNA follows: TGTGCCAGCAGTGACAGGAGGACCAATCAGCCCCAGCATTTT.